This entry features one TCR beta chain sequence. Antigen specificity is unknown. The method was immunoSEQ multiplex PCR; TCRdb's version includes in-frame clones alone and lacks a portion of them. The table records approximately 30,000 clones, approximately 80% of them present only once. The record originates from a study of T cells in narcolepsy. Findings and caveats of the study: Same-patient CSF and blood CD4+ T cell clonotypes included HCRT-specific and TRIB2-specific autoreactive ones. In some patient and control memory CD4+ samples, autoreactive clones were absent.

The CDR3 spans 13 residues. V lost 6 bases, J lost 5 bases, and 10 bases lay in between. Germline-derived CDR1 and CDR2 are LNHDA and SQIVND (reference sequence). This clonotype was obtained from a human donor with narcolepsy. The chain carries TRBV19 and TRBJ2-2, with D maybe TRBD1 (6 bases). The sample comprised CD45RA- memory CD4+ T cells from PBMCs. The CDR3 loop is CASRTGKTGELFF. The CDR3 coding sequence is TGTGCCAGTAGAACAGGGAAAACCGGGGAGCTGTTTTTT.